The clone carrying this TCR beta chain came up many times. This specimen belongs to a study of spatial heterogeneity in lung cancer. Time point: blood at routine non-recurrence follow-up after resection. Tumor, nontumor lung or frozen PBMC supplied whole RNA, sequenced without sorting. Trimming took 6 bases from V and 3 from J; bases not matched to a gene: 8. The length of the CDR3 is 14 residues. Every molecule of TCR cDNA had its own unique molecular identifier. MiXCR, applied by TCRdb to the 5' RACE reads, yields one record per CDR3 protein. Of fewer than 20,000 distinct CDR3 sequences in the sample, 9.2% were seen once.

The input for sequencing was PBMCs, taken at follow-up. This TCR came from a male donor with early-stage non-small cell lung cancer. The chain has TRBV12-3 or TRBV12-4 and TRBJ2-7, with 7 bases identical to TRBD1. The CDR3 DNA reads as TGTGCCAGCAGCACTATATGGGACAGCTACGAGCAGTACTTC. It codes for CASSTIWDSYEQYF.